This T cell receptor (beta chain) was documented in a study of blood T cell repertoires in COVID-19. About the research overall: From T cells, B-cell-depleted T cells, or PBMCs came the material, which was cDNA or gDNA.

Under the authors' procedure: Cell counts per sample came from amplifying reference gene primers. Sequencing used immunoSEQ multiplex PCR; TCRdb keeps in-frame clones, though not all of them. The V and J calls and clone size come from that table; D and trimming were worked out from the DNA. This table holds approximately 26,000 clones, approximately 92% found once. This receptor was identified in a human donor in a cohort sampled during active COVID-19. Sequencing input: peripheral blood.

CDR3 loop: CASSRGLQETQYF. CDR3 in DNA: TGTGCCAGCAGCCGTGGACTACAAGAGACCCAGTACTTC. The chain joins TRBV7-3 to TRBJ2-5, with D maybe TRBD2 (6 bases). Looked up from germline, CDR1 is SGHTA and CDR2 is FQGTGA. V was pared by 5 bases and J by 2 bases, with 9 bases between. CDR3 length: 13 amino acids.